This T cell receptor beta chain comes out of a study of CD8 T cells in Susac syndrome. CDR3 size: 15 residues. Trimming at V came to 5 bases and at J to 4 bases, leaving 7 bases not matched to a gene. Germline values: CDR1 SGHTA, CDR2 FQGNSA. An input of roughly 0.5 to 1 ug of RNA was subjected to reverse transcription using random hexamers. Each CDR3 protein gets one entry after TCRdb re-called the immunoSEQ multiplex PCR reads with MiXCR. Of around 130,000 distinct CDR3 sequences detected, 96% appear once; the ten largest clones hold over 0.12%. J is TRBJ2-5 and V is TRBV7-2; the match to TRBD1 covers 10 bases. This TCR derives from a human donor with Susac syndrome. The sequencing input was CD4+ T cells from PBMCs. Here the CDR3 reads CASSVGTGAPETQYF. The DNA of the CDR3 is TGTGCCAGCAGCGTCGGGACAGGGGCTCCAGAGACCCAGTACTTC. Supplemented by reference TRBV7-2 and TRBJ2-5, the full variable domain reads GAGVSQSPSNKVTEKGKDVELRCDPISGHTALYWYRQSLGQGLEFLIYFQGNSAPDKSGLPSDRFSAERTGGSVSTLTIQRTQQEDSAVYLCASSVGTGAPETQYFGPGTRLLVL.